The clone carrying this T cell receptor delta chain showed up just a few times. The antigen is undetermined. The source of the sample is a study of Vδ1+ human thymocytes. General study findings and limits: Thymic TRG and TRD repertoires appeared highly polyclonal. TRG sequences recurred across donors, whereas TRD sequences stayed essentially private.

Vdelta1+ thymocyte sorts reached between roughly 96% and 99.6% purity. Germline CDR1 TSWWSYY, CDR2 QGS. The length of the CDR3 is 30 residues. Trimming took 0 bases from V and 0 from J; bases not matched to a gene: 44. Extracted RNA was reverse transcribed into cDNA. Multiplex PCR used pooled V-gene forward primers and a constant-region reverse primer to amplify CDR3s. TCRdb reran clone calling via CATT on the multiplex PCR reads. Of 45,000 to 75,000 delta-chain clones in the sample, roughly 16% were seen once. The chain combines TRDV1 with TRDJ1; 9 nucleotides align to TRDD3. Sequencing was carried out using Vdelta1+ gamma-delta thymocytes from the thymus. Subset of the sample: FACS-sorted CD3+ TCRalphabeta- TCRVdelta1+ TCRVdelta2- thymocytes. The receptor was derived from a girl under three years old who had congenital heart surgery. CDR3 coding DNA: TGTGCTCTTGGGGAACTAAAGCCTAACTCCTCTTCCTTACCTAGTACTGGGGGACCCCCGGGCCACTTGTACACCGATAAACTCATCTTT. The encoded protein is CALGELKPNSSSLPSTGGPPGHLYTDKLIF.